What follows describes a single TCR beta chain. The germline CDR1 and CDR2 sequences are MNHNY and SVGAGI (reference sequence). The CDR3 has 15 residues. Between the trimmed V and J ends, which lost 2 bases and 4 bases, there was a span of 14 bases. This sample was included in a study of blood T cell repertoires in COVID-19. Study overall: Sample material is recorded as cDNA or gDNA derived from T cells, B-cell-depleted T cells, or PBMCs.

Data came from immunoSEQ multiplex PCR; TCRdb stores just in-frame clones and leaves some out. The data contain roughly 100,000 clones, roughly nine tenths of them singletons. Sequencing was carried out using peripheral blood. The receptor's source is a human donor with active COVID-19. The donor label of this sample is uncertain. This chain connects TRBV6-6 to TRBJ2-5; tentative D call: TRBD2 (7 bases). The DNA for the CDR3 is TGTGCCAGCAGTTACGGGGGGGGCCGGGCAGAGACCCAGTACTTC. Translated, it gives CASSYGGGRAETQYF.